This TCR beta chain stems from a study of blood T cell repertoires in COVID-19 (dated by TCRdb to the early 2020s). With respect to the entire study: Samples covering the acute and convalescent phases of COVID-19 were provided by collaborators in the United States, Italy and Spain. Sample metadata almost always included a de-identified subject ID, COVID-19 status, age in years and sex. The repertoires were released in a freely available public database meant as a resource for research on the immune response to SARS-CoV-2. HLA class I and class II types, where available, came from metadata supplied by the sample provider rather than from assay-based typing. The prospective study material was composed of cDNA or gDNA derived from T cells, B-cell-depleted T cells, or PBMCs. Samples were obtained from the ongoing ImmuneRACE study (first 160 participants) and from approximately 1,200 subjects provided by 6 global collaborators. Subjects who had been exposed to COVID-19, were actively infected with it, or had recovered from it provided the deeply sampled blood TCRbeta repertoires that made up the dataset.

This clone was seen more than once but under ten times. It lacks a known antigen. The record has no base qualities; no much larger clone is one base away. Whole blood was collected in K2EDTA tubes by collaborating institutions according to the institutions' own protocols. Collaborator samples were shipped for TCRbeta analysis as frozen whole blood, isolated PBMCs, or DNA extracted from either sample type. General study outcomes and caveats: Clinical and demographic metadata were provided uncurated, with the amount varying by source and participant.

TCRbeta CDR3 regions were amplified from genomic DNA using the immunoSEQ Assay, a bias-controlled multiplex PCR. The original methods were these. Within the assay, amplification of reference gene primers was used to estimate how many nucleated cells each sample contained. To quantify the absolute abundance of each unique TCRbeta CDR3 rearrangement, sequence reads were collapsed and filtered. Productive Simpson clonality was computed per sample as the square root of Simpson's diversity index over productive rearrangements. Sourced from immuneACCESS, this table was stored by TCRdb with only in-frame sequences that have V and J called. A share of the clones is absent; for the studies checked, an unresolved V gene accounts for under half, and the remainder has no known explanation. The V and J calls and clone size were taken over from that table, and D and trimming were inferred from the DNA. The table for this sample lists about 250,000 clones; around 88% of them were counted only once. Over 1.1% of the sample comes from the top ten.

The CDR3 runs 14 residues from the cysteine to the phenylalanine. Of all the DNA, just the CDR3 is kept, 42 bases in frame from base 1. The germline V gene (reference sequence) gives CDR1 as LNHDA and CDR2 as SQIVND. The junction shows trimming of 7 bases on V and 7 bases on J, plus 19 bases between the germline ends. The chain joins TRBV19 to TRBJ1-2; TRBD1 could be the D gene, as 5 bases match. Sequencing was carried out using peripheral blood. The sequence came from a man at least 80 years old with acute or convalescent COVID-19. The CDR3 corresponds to CASTWGVSISGYTF. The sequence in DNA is TGTGCCAGTACCTGGGGGGTCTCAATCAGTGGCTACACCTTC.